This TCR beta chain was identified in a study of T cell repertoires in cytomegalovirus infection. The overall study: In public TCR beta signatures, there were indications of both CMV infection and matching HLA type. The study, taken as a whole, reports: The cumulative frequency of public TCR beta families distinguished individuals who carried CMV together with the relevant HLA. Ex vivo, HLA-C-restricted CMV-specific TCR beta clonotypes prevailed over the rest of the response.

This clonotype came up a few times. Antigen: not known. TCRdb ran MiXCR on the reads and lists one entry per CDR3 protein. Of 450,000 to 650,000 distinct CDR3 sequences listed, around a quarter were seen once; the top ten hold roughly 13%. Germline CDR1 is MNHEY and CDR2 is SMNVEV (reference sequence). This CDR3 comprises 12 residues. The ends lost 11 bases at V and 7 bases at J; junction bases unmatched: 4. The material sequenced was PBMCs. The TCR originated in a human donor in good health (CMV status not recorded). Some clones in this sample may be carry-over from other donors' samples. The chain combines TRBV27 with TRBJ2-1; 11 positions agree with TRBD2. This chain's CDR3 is CACGLAGNEQFF. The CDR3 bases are TGTGCCTGTGGACTAGCGGGTAATGAGCAGTTCTTC.